This TCR beta chain was identified in a study of cytomegalovirus exposure and HLA in healthy donors. General observations from the study: Investigators reported fewer than 200 TCR beta chains as tied to cytomegalovirus. Presence/absence comparisons presumed near-even sequencing depth among donors. Data from an earlier analysis indicated that most TCR beta V segments were productive either about 87% or about 30% of the time.

This clone was seen once. Its cognate antigen is unknown. The trim removed 0 bases at V and 7 bases at J, leaving 2 bases unmatched. CDR1 and CDR2 (germline): SGHTA, FQGNSA. The CDR3 spans 14 residues. Use of 60 Vbeta and 13 Jbeta primers characterized the PCR. Sequencing used immunoSEQ multiplex PCR; TCRdb keeps in-frame clones, though not all of them. The table shows some 150,000 clones, with roughly 87% occurring only once. The sequence derives from a woman aged 25 to 39 in good health and CMV-seronegative. Sequenced input: PBMCs. The chain links TRBV7-2 to TRBJ2-1, with 8 nucleotides matching TRBD2. CDR3 sequence reads: CASSLARGGNEQFF. The DNA for the CDR3 is TGTGCCAGCAGCTTAGCACGGGGGGGGAATGAGCAGTTCTTC.